This T cell receptor (beta chain) came from a study of response to subunit inactivated influenza vaccine (dated by TCRdb to 2016 to 2019). Describing the broader study: To follow how T cells responded to a trivalent subunit inactivated influenza vaccine, the researchers relied on deep quantitative profiling of the T cell receptor repertoire.

The library was prepared using RT-PCR. The reads were generated on an Illumina HiSeq 2500. TCRdb reprocessed the public reads (quality trimming at Q25 with fastp, clone calling with MiXCR) and kept in-frame beta chains. Rows with one shared CDR3 protein collapse into an entry with the most common genes and DNA. The sample table records about 540,000 distinct CDR3 sequences; under 25% of these occur just once. The leading ten clones occupy approximately 3% of the sample. Beyond this particular receptor, the publication reports: The authors proposed that each seasonal influenza vaccination may bring in only a limited number of new T cells.

Ends trimmed: V by 3 bases, J by 9 bases; bases unmatched to a gene: 8. CDR1 and CDR2, per the germline V gene (reference sequence), are DFQATT and SNEGSKA. Including cysteine and phenylalanine, the CDR3 has 13 amino acids. Kept here is only the CDR3 DNA, which spans 39 bases and is read in frame from base 1. This clonotype was detected only a few times. The antigen it binds to is not known. No much larger clone is present one base from it, and per-base qualities are unavailable. These same data were also listed under a study on T cells expressing NK-cell markers. The second study reports: TCR beta cDNA libraries were prepared using 5'RACE template switching, which introduced a universal primer site and unique molecular identifiers. Three sorted T-cell subsets (CD3+CD56+NKG2C+, CD3+CD56+NKG2C- and CD3+CD56-NKG2C+) from under ten donors had their TCR beta-chain repertoires profiled. Of the eight sequenced donors, seven were found to be HCMV-seropositive and one was found to be HCMV-seronegative. To restrict sorting to alphabetaTCR-expressing T cells, an anti-gammadeltaTCR antibody was added in several experiments. In a handful of donors, the dominant CD3+CD56+NKG2C+ clonotypes were found to rank among the top 10 CD8+ clonotypes and to make up roughly 1.0-7.0% of CD8+ T cells. Those dominant clonotypes were again the most abundant among CD3+CD56-NKG2C+ cells in a few donors, at roughly 25-65%. It remained unclear whether the expanded NKG2C-expressing T cell clones were specific for HCMV antigens. All eight donors whose samples were sequenced were randomly selected healthy volunteers, three of them men and five women. HCMV-specific IgG was detected in serum with a commercial ELISA kit to determine HCMV serostatus. Ficoll density gradient centrifugation was used to isolate peripheral blood mononuclear cells from blood. Magnetic immunoseparation with Miltenyi isolation kits was used to isolate CD4+ and CD8+ T cells from PBMC. cDNA synthesis was primed from the TCR beta constant segment, followed by two successive PCR amplification steps. Libraries were sequenced as 2 x 150 bp reads on Illumina HiSeq 2000/2500, MiSeq or NextSeq. MIGEC was used to demultiplex reads and group the reads by UMI, and MiTCR was used to assemble and quantify clonotypes. To remove erroneous sequences, TCR cDNA sequences were retained only when supported by two or more reads. Downstream repertoire analysis used the tcR package, and clonotypes were matched across fractions by CDR3 nucleotide sequence plus V segment. VDJmatch was used to annotate antigen specificity against VDJdb, with one amino acid substitution in CDR3 permitted.

The chain couples TRBV20-1 to TRBJ2-1; 7 bases in the junction line up with TRBD2. The source of this sequence is a man aged 45 to 65 who received an inactivated influenza vaccine. Donor details come from another sample of the same person, matched by shared clones. The sample consisted of CD4+ T cells sorted from PBMCs, taken approximately 13 days after vaccination. CDR3 loop: CSARGLILVEQFF. The nucleotides read TGCAGTGCTAGGGGACTAATTCTGGTTGAGCAGTTCTTC.